The 13 T cell receptor beta chains reported below all come from one sample, sequenced in a study of T cell responses to AZD1222 COVID-19 vaccine. Some clones are missing from TCRdb's copy, which holds only in-frame ones; the method was immunoSEQ multiplex PCR. Here the sample spans over 150,000 clones, approximately 92% being singletons. Sequences were derived from peripheral blood, sampled on day 0 of AZD1222 vaccination. The receptors originated from an adult in good health.

V gene TRBV5-1 combines with J gene TRBJ2-7, with D perhaps TRBD1 (5 bases). V shed 0 bases and J shed 2 bases, with 12 bases lying between them. The CDR3 is 15 residues long. The V gene's germline CDR1 is SGHRS and CDR2 YFSETQ. CDR3 sequence (DNA): TGCGCCAGCAGCTTGGAATTGCCAGGGACCTACGAGCAGTACTTC. Encoded protein: CASSLELPGTYEQYF.

The chain has TRBV3-1 (or the pseudogene TRBV3-2) and TRBJ1-3; D not resolved. This CDR3 is 15 amino acids long. CDR1 is LGHDT, CDR2 YNNKEL, per germline (reference sequence). V lost 4 bases, J lost 0 bases, and 10 bases lay in between. The CDR3 loop is CASSPSFGSGNTIYF. The CDR3 DNA reads TGTGCCAGCAGCCCTTCCTTCGGCTCTGGAAACACCATATATTTT.

V gene TRBV19 combines with J gene TRBJ1-4; D gene ambiguous. Germline V gene data show CDR1 as LNHDA and CDR2 as SQIVND (reference sequence). Trimming left V 3 bases short and J 7 bases short, with 9 bases between. The CDR3 consists of 13 residues. The CDR3 is CASSMVAGEKLFF. Written as DNA, the CDR3 is TGTGCCAGTAGTATGGTGGCGGGTGAAAAACTGTTTTTT.

This chain links TRBV6-4 with TRBJ2-3, with D maybe TRBD2 (7 bases). The CDR3 has 15 residues. V was cut by 2 bases and J by 2 bases, with 11 bases left in between. In germline, CDR1 is MRHNA, CDR2 SNTAGT. In DNA, the CDR3 is TGTGCCAGCAGTGACGGACAGCGGGACACAGATACGCAGTATTTT. As protein: CASSDGQRDTDTQYF.

V and J are TRBV7-9 and TRBJ1-6, with 8 nucleotides matching TRBD1. The germline V gene has CDR1 SEHNR and CDR2 FQNEAQ (reference sequence). V shed 5 bases and J 7 bases; nucleotides not matched to a gene: 4. This CDR3 has 14 amino acids. The CDR3 DNA is TGTGCCAGCAGCAGACAGGGGCGCAATTCACCCCTCCACTTT. Its translation is CASSRQGRNSPLHF. Combining the CDR3 with reference TRBV7-9 and TRBJ1-6 gives the whole variable domain DTGVSQNPRHKITKRGQNVTFRCDPISEHNRLYWYRQTLGQGPEFLTYFQNEAQLEKSRLLSDRFSAERPKGSFSTLEIQRTEQGDSAMYLCASSRQGRNSPLHFGNGTRLTVT.

The V gene is TRBV6-5, the J gene TRBJ2-7; weak D call: TRBD2 (5 bases). The length of the CDR3 is 15 residues. Germline CDR1 MNHEY, CDR2 SVGAGI. The V end was cut by 6 bases, the J end by 0 bases, with 15 bases between. CDR3 residues: CASRLTRQVSYEQYF. The CDR3 DNA is TGTGCCAGCAGGCTTACTAGACAAGTCTCCTACGAGCAGTACTTC.

This chain links TRBV5-1 with TRBJ1-6; TRBD1 is a possible D gene (5 bases). V was pared by 5 bases and J by 6 bases, with 18 bases between. The CDR3 sequence is 16 residues long. Germline CDR1 is SGHRS and CDR2 is YFSETQ. In DNA, the CDR3 is TGCGCCAGCAGATTCGATCCGGGACTGAGTAATTCACCCCTCCACTTT. Amino acids: CASRFDPGLSNSPLHF.

A few counts support this clone. The chain joins TRBV29-1 to TRBJ2-2; D is uncertain. The V gene's germline CDR1 is SQVTM and CDR2 ANQGSEA. The CDR3 consists of 13 residues. V gave up 2 bases and J gave up 8 bases, with 12 bases separating them. The CDR3 bases are TGCAGCGTTGAATCTATTACCGCAGGGGAGCTGTTTTTT. Translation gives CSVESITAGELFF.

This clone appeared once. This sequence joins TRBV5-4 and TRBJ1-2, with 12 bases fitting TRBD1. The V segment lost 2 bases and the J segment 7 bases; nucleotides outside the gene matches: 9. CDR3 length equals 16 residues. Per germline, CDR1 SGHNT and CDR2 YYREEE (reference sequence). The CDR3 here is CASSLPGQGALSGYTF. CDR3 coding DNA: TGTGCCAGCAGCTTACCGGGACAGGGGGCGCTTTCTGGCTACACCTTC.

The rearrangement joins TRBV11-2 to TRBJ2-5; D not resolved. There are 14 residues in the CDR3. Trimming stripped 2 bases from V and 5 bases from J, with 12 bases between. Per the germline V gene, CDR1 is SGHAT and CDR2 is FQNNGV. CDR3 coding DNA: TGTGCCAGCAGCTTACAATCCATGGGCGAGACCCAGTACTTC. Encoded protein: CASSLQSMGETQYF.

The CDR3 DNA follows: TGTGCCAGCACCTCCGGCGTCTACGAGCAGTACTTC. As protein: CASTSGVYEQYF. The rearrangement uses TRBV28 and TRBJ2-7; D gene uncertain. Looked up from germline, CDR1 is MDHEN and CDR2 is SYDVKM. The V and J ends lost 7 bases and 3 bases respectively, with 10 bases between them. The CDR3 contains 12 residues.

The chain links TRBV7-9 to TRBJ2-7; a possible D gene is TRBD1 (5 bases). Between the trimmed V and J ends, which lost 2 bases and 7 bases, there was a span of 9 bases. Germline V gene lookup returns CDR1 SEHNR and CDR2 FQNEAQ (reference sequence). The CDR3 length is 12 residues. DNA for the CDR3: TGTGCCAGCAGCTTACCTAGGGGAGAGCAGTACGTC. This gives the protein CASSLPRGEQYV.

This sequence joins TRBV10-1 and TRBJ1-1; no reliable D call. The CDR3 is 13 amino acids. V lost 3 bases and J 1 base, leaving 6 bases between the germline ends. Germline V CDR1 and CDR2: WNHNN, SYGVQD (reference sequence). The CDR3 bases are TGCGCCAGCAGTGAATTACGGAACACTGAAGCTTTCTTT. As protein: CASSELRNTEAFF.